The text below deals with one T cell receptor (beta chain). No antigen is known for it. Researchers ran the PCR with 60 Vbeta and 13 Jbeta primers. Assay: immunoSEQ multiplex PCR; the TCRdb copy retains only in-frame clones and omits some. The sample holds 100,000 or so clones, 81% seen once. These data belong to a study of cytomegalovirus exposure and HLA in healthy donors. Study-level points and caveats: A missense DCLRE1C variant was associated with V- and J-gene trimming of TCR beta chains in a later analysis, and an independent cohort replicated the association. Analyses of presence/absence relied on an assumption of roughly uniform sequencing depth across donors.

Germline V CDR1 and CDR2: SGHVS, FNYEAQ. This CDR3 spans 15 amino acids. Trimming took 8 bases from V and 2 from J; bases not matched to a gene: 12. V is TRBV7-6 and J is TRBJ2-7; TRBD2 matches 7 bases. Specimen: PBMCs. The sequence derives from a middle-aged man in good health and CMV-seropositive. Written as DNA, the CDR3 is TGTGCCAGCTCCCGCGCCTCGGGGGGTACCTACGAGCAGTACTTC. It encodes CASSRASGGTYEQYF.